The 29 T cell receptor beta chains below all came from one sample that was sequenced in a study of cytomegalovirus exposure and HLA in healthy donors. This PCR relied on a set of 60 Vbeta primers and 13 Jbeta primers. Repertoires were generated with immunoSEQ multiplex PCR, while TCRdb's copy carries only in-frame clones and drops some. Altogether about 190,000 clones are present, around 75% being singletons, with the ten largest covering over 1.5%. Sequenced: PBMCs. The source of these receptors is a woman aged 30 to 39 in good health and CMV-seronegative.

V and J are TRBV7-6 and TRBJ2-3, with 15 bases fitting TRBD2. Germline V gene sequence: CDR1 SGHVS, CDR2 FNYEAQ. V gave up 4 bases and J gave up 3 bases; unmatched junction bases: 5. The CDR3 consists of 17 residues. This CDR3 reads CASSWGGLAGGTDTQYF. DNA for the CDR3: TGTGCCAGCAGCTGGGGGGGACTAGCGGGGGGAACAGATACGCAGTATTTT.

Notes on this clone: Germline is not matched at one junction end, which may reflect a read error. The chain carries TRBV25-1 and TRBJ2-7; tentative D call: TRBD2 (6 bases). There are 13 residues in the CDR3. Per the germline V gene, CDR1 is MGHDK and CDR2 is SYGVNS. CDR3 in amino acids: CASAGPSSHEQYF. CDR3 nucleotide sequence: TGTGCCAGCGCGGGGCCGTCCTCCCACGAGCAGTACTTC.

This clone was seen only a few times. J is TRBJ2-7 and V is TRBV11-2; no clear D. The length of the CDR3 is 12 residues. V lost 1 base to trimming and J lost 6 bases, with 7 bases between them. Germline V CDR1 and CDR2: SGHAT, FQNNGV. The CDR3 DNA sequence: TGTGCCAGCAGCTTAGTACACGTCGAGCAGTACTTC. Amino acids: CASSLVHVEQYF.

The chain uses TRBV5-1 and TRBJ2-6; 7 bases agree with TRBD1. Per germline, CDR1 SGHRS and CDR2 YFSETQ. Trimming cost V 4 bases and J 2 bases; bases outside gene matches: 6. The CDR3 is made up of 16 amino acids. The CDR3 region has the DNA TGCGCCAGCAGCACGGGACAGCCAACTGGGGCCAACGTCCTGACTTTC. It translates to CASSTGQPTGANVLTF.

This chain uses TRBV29-1 with TRBJ1-1; D is unclear. The germline V gene has CDR1 SQVTM and CDR2 ANQGSEA. The V gene lost 3 bases and the J gene lost 0 bases, with 14 bases spanning the gap. The CDR3 totals 15 residues. CDR3 coding DNA: TGCAGCGTTGAGTCGGGATTGGACTTGAACACTGAAGCTTTCTTT. This sequence encodes CSVESGLDLNTEAFF. The full variable domain, rest sourced from reference TRBV29-1 and TRBJ1-1, is SAVISQKPSRDICQRGTSLTIQCQVDSQVTMMFWYRQQPGQSLTLIATANQGSEATYESGFVIDKFPISRPNLTFSTLTVSNMSPEDSSIYLCSVESGLDLNTEAFFGQGTRLTVV.

This chain connects TRBV18 to TRBJ2-1; TRBD1 might be the D (6 bases). This CDR3 has 14 residues. V was cut by 2 bases and J by 9 bases, with 14 bases left in between. Germline V CDR1 and CDR2: KGHSH, LQKENI. The DNA for the CDR3 is TGTGCCAGCTCACCAGTTGCGGCCAGGGGTGAGCAGTTCTTC. Translation: CASSPVAARGEQFF.

This sequence joins TRBV7-2 and TRBJ2-7; TRBD2 might be the D (6 bases). V shed 5 bases and J shed 3 bases, with 17 bases lying between them. The CDR3 consists of 15 residues. Germline-derived CDR1 and CDR2 are SGHTA and FQGNSA. The CDR3 is CASSTQGLQNYEQYF. Written as DNA, the CDR3 is TGTGCCAGCAGCACGCAGGGACTGCAGAACTACGAGCAGTACTTC.

The V call is TRBV6-6, the J call TRBJ2-2; 8 bases agree with TRBD2. Trimming removed 8 bases from V and 1 base from J; junction bases left unmatched: 3. This CDR3 contains 14 residues. The germline V gene has CDR1 MNHNY and CDR2 SVGAGI (reference sequence). The CDR3 is CASVTSGNTGELFF. CDR3 DNA sequence: TGTGCCAGCGTCACTAGCGGGAACACCGGGGAGCTGTTTTTT.

This rearrangement joins TRBV6-5 to TRBJ1-4, with TRBD1 matching over 9 bases. This CDR3 has 16 residues. The V gene end was trimmed by 0 bases and the J gene end by 5 bases; junction bases not matched to a gene: 4. CDR1 MNHEY and CDR2 SVGAGI come from the germline V gene. The CDR3 loop reads CASSYSPGQGNEKLFF. The CDR3 DNA sequence: TGTGCCAGCAGTTACTCCCCGGGACAGGGCAATGAAAAACTGTTTTTT.

The chain couples TRBV7-9 to TRBJ1-1, with TRBD1 as a possible D gene (6 bases). Germline CDR1 is SEHNR and CDR2 is FQNEAQ (reference sequence). V was pared by 5 bases and J by 6 bases, with 10 bases between. The CDR3 covers 12 residues. CDR3 region: CASSGWTAEAFF. CDR3 DNA: TGTGCCAGCAGCGGATGGACAGCTGAAGCTTTCTTT. Filled out from reference TRBV7-9 and TRBJ1-1, the complete variable domain reads DTGVSQNPRHKITKRGQNVTFRCDPISEHNRLYWYRQTLGQGPEFLTYFQNEAQLEKSRLLSDRFSAERPKGSFSTLEIQRTEQGDSAMYLCASSGWTAEAFFGQGTRLTVV.

This clone was seen once. V usage is TRBV11-3 and J usage is TRBJ2-1; possible D gene TRBD2, 6 bases. Germline assignment: CDR1 SGHNT and CDR2 YENEEA. The ends were cut back, 5 bases at V and 0 bases at J, with 17 bases in the middle. The CDR3 is made up of 17 amino acids. CDR3 in amino acids: CASSNTSFLSSYNEQFF. In nucleotides, the CDR3 is TGTGCCAGCAGCAACACTAGCTTCCTGAGCTCCTACAATGAGCAGTTCTTC.

This chain connects TRBV19 to TRBJ1-6, with 7 nucleotides matching TRBD1. The germline V gene has CDR1 LNHDA and CDR2 SQIVND (reference sequence). V lost 7 bases, J lost 7 bases, and 7 bases stayed unmatched. CDR3 length equals 14 residues. CDR3 amino acids: CASKGAVRNSPLHF. CDR3 nucleotide sequence: TGTGCCAGTAAGGGGGCAGTAAGAAATTCACCCCTCCACTTT.

The chain uses TRBV2 and TRBJ1-1; 8 bases line up with TRBD1. Germline V gene data show CDR1 as SNHLY and CDR2 as FYNNEI. CDR3 length equals 16 residues. Trimming cost V 5 bases and J 4 bases; bases outside gene matches: 12. The CDR3 nucleotides read TGTGCCAGCAGTTTAGGACAGGGAGGACTGAGCACTGAAGCTTTCTTT. Encoded protein: CASSLGQGGLSTEAFF.

With regard to this clone: The junction departs from germline at one end; a sequencing error may be responsible. V is TRBV4-2 and J is TRBJ2-5; 13 bases fit TRBD2. From germline, CDR1 is LGHNA and CDR2 YNFKEQ. The CDR3 is 20 amino acids. CDR3 region: CASNQIITTSGGAVGETQYF. The CDR3 DNA reads as TGTGCCAGCAACCAAATAATTACAACTAGCGGGGGGGCCGTAGGGGAGACCCAGTACTTC.

The chain is built from TRBV19 and TRBJ2-3; 7 bases align to TRBD2. Trimming took 5 bases from V and 0 from J; bases not matched to a gene: 2. Germline CDR1 reads LNHDA; CDR2 reads SQIVND (reference sequence). The CDR3 is 14 residues long. The CDR3 protein is CASSPGGSTDTQYF. In DNA, the CDR3 is TGTGCCAGTAGTCCGGGAGGTAGCACAGATACGCAGTATTTT.

The chain combines TRBV11-2 with TRBJ1-3; TRBD1 might be the D (6 bases). There are 14 residues in the CDR3. The germline V gene has CDR1 SGHAT and CDR2 FQNNGV. V lost 4 bases to trimming and J lost 2 bases, with 9 bases between them. CDR3 sequence: CASSYTGPGNTIYF. The CDR3 region has the DNA TGTGCCAGCAGCTATACAGGGCCTGGAAACACCATATATTTT.

This clone was seen a handful of times. The chain has TRBV5-1 and TRBJ2-5; D remains ambiguous. Trimming shortened V by 2 bases and J by 2 bases, and 7 bases separated the two germline ends. Germline lookup yields CDR1 SGHRS and CDR2 YFSETQ. This CDR3 spans 13 amino acids. CDR3 sequence: CASSFGPQETQYF. The CDR3 bases are TGCGCCAGCAGCTTTGGCCCTCAAGAGACCCAGTACTTC.

J is TRBJ1-2 and V is TRBV4-1; TRBD1 aligns across 8 bases. Germline CDR1 and CDR2: MGHRA and YSYEKL. The CDR3 extends over 14 amino acids. V shed 0 bases and J 4 bases; nucleotides not matched to a gene: 1. CDR3 DNA sequence: TGCGCCAGCAGCCAAGAGGACAGGGTCTATGGCTACACCTTC. Amino acid sequence: CASSQEDRVYGYTF.

This chain links TRBV7-2 with TRBJ2-1, with 11 bases lining up with TRBD2. The CDR3 extends over 15 amino acids. Unmatched junction bases numbered 8, after V lost 5 bases and J lost 8 bases. The germline V gene encodes CDR1 SGHTA and CDR2 FQGNSA. The CDR3, as DNA: TGTGCCAGCAGCCCGGGACTAGCGGCTGTGGATGAGCAGTTCTTC. Translation: CASSPGLAAVDEQFF.

The chain couples TRBV18 to TRBJ1-5; 8 bases match TRBD1. V lost 6 bases to trimming and J lost 7 bases; unmatched junction nucleotides: 11. Germline values: CDR1 KGHSH, CDR2 LQKENI. The CDR3 is 15 residues long. DNA for the CDR3: TGTGCCAGCTCGTCGAACAGGGGGGCGGAACAGCCCCAGCATTTT. Its translation is CASSSNRGAEQPQHF. Filled out from reference TRBV18 and TRBJ1-5, the complete variable domain reads NAGVMQNPRHLVRRRGQEARLRCSPMKGHSHVYWYRQLPEEGLKFMVYLQKENIIDESGMPKERFSAEFPKEGPSILRIQQVVRGDSAAYFCASSSNRGAEQPQHFGDGTRLSIL.

This clone was picked up a small number of times. V usage is TRBV7-2 and J usage is TRBJ2-3, with 13 bases fitting TRBD2. The CDR3 totals 17 residues. Per germline, CDR1 SGHTA and CDR2 FQGNSA. Unmatched junction bases numbered 7, after V lost 5 bases and J lost 2 bases. The CDR3 nucleotides read TGTGCCAGCAGCCCTCCGGGACTAGCGGGGCACACAGATACGCAGTATTTT. This gives the protein CASSPPGLAGHTDTQYF. Together with reference TRBV7-2 and TRBJ2-3, the CDR3 gives the full variable domain: GAGVSQSPSNKVTEKGKDVELRCDPISGHTALYWYRQSLGQGLEFLIYFQGNSAPDKSGLPSDRFSAERTGGSVSTLTIQRTQQEDSAVYLCASSPPGLAGHTDTQYFGPGTRLTVL.

V is TRBV4-2 and J is TRBJ2-2; D might be TRBD1 (6 bases). Between the trimmed V and J ends, which lost 2 bases and 4 bases, there was a span of 11 bases. Germline loops: CDR1 LGHNA, CDR2 YNFKEQ. The CDR3 totals 15 residues. The DNA for the CDR3 is TGTGCCAGCAGCCAAACAGGGCCGGTCACCGGGGAGCTGTTTTTT. As protein: CASSQTGPVTGELFF.

This clone was seen only a few times. This chain links TRBV30 with TRBJ1-2; 7 bases line up with TRBD1. The J segment lost 11 bases and the V segment lost 2 bases, leaving 8 bases of the junction unmatched. CDR3 length equals 12 residues. From germline, CDR1 is GTSNPN and CDR2 SVGIG (reference sequence). The CDR3 nucleotides are TGTGCCTGGAGTATGAGGACAGGAGGGTACACCTTC. It specifies CAWSMRTGGYTF.

The chain couples TRBV4-2 to TRBJ2-5; 9 bases match TRBD2. This CDR3 contains 17 residues. The trim removed 1 base at V and 4 bases at J, leaving 10 bases unmatched. Germline V lookup: CDR1 LGHNA, CDR2 YNFKEQ. CDR3 protein: CASSQVASGDHGETQYF. CDR3 bases: TGTGCCAGCAGCCAAGTGGCTAGCGGGGACCACGGAGAGACCCAGTACTTC.

V gene TRBV11-2 combines with J gene TRBJ1-4, with D tentatively TRBD1 (5 bases). This CDR3 comprises 15 residues. Germline CDR1 and CDR2: SGHAT and FQNNGV. Trimming cost V 1 base and J 5 bases, with 11 bases left between them. CDR3 sequence: CASSLVGRVNEKLFF. In nucleotides, the CDR3 is TGTGCCAGCAGCTTAGTGGGCAGGGTGAATGAAAAACTGTTTTTT.

The CDR3 DNA reads TGCGCCAGCAGCCAAGATGTCACAGGGCATCAGCCCCAGCATTTT. Encoded protein: CASSQDVTGHQPQHF. The rearrangement uses TRBV4-1 and TRBJ1-5; a possible D gene is TRBD1 (6 bases). The V end lost 0 bases, the J end lost 5 bases, and 11 bases lay between the germline ends. The V gene's germline CDR1 is MGHRA and CDR2 YSYEKL. This CDR3 spans 15 amino acids.

This chain links TRBV5-4 with TRBJ2-2; 16 bases fit TRBD2. This CDR3 contains 18 residues. Germline V gene lookup returns CDR1 SGHNT and CDR2 YYREEE (reference sequence). J gave up 1 base and V 4 bases, and 4 bases lay outside the gene matches. The CDR3 region has the DNA TGTGCCAGCAGCCCGGGACTAGCGGGAGGGTTGAACACCGGGGAGCTGTTTTTT. The encoded protein is CASSPGLAGGLNTGELFF.

The V gene is TRBV14, the J gene TRBJ1-2; 9 bases agree with TRBD1. J lost 8 bases, V lost 3 bases, and 10 bases had no gene match. Germline values: CDR1 SGHDN, CDR2 FVKESK. The CDR3 contains 15 residues. The CDR3 protein is CASSQAGTGPEGYTF. In DNA form, the CDR3 reads TGTGCCAGCAGCCAGGCCGGGACAGGGCCGGAAGGCTACACCTTC.

V gene TRBV30 combines with J gene TRBJ2-2, with 8 positions matching TRBD2. V was clipped by 8 bases and J by 1 base; unmatched bases: 12. CDR1 and CDR2 (germline): GTSNPN, SVGIG (reference sequence). This CDR3 spans 16 amino acids. CDR3 region: CAVSPTSALNTGELFF. The CDR3 DNA sequence: TGTGCCGTTAGCCCGACTAGCGCACTGAACACCGGGGAGCTGTTTTTT.